Listed here is a single T cell receptor (beta chain). The sample originates from a study of cytomegalovirus exposure and HLA in healthy donors. The CDR3 spans 15 residues. Germline V gene lookup returns CDR1 KGHSH and CDR2 LQKENI. V dropped 2 bases and J dropped 4; count of bases not matched to a gene: 7. TCRdb's table, derived via immunoSEQ multiplex PCR, lists solely in-frame clones and lacks some. The table has roughly 260,000 clones, about 86% seen once. The receptor comes from a man younger than 35 in good health and CMV-seronegative. The chain employs TRBV18 and TRBJ2-7; 8 nucleotides line up with TRBD1. Sequencing was done on a sample of PBMCs. This chain's CDR3 is CASSPSTGGFYEQYF. In DNA form, the CDR3 reads TGTGCCAGCTCACCATCTACAGGGGGGTTTTACGAGCAGTACTTC.